The rows below give T cell receptor beta chains drawn from one sample of a study of blood T cells in healthy people across ages. Each CDR3 protein gets one entry after TCRdb re-called the 5' RACE reads with MiXCR. The sample includes approximately 1.5 million distinct CDR3 sequences, 35% to 45% of them seen just once. Sequencing was performed on blood. These receptors were obtained from a young woman in good health. Each CDR3 is given with its conserved first and last residue. D genes are given only for firm matches. Only some rows state a clone size, as once, few, many or a class for expanded clones.

d_call: .; clone_size: .; j_call: TRBJ1-1; v_call: TRBV6-5; cdr3_length: 12; cdr3_aa: CASHPPNTEAFF; cdr3_nt: TGTGCCAGCCACCCGCCGAACACTGAAGCTTTCTTT
d_call: TRBD1; clone_size: .; j_call: TRBJ1-2; v_call: TRBV4-3; cdr3_length: 15; cdr3_aa: CASSQESPGGYGYTF; cdr3_nt: TGCGCCAGCAGCCAAGAATCCCCAGGGGGATATGGCTACACCTTC
d_call: .; clone_size: .; j_call: TRBJ1-2; v_call: TRBV7-2; cdr3_length: 14; cdr3_aa: CASSFFGGDRGYTF; cdr3_nt: TGTGCCAGCAGCTTCTTCGGGGGGGACCGTGGCTACACCTTC
d_call: TRBD2; clone_size: .; j_call: TRBJ2-2; v_call: TRBV20-1; cdr3_length: 15; cdr3_aa: CSARGLAGGPRELFF; cdr3_nt: TGCAGTGCTAGAGGCCTAGCGGGAGGGCCCCGGGAGCTGTTTTTT
d_call: .; clone_size: .; j_call: TRBJ2-1; v_call: TRBV7-8; cdr3_length: 15; cdr3_aa: CASSLPAFSYNEQFF; cdr3_nt: TGTGCCAGCAGCTTACCTGCGTTTTCCTACAATGAGCAGTTCTTC
d_call: .; clone_size: .; j_call: TRBJ2-7; v_call: TRBV5-5; cdr3_length: 14; cdr3_aa: CASSLVGSEYEQYF; cdr3_nt: TGTGCCAGCAGCTTGGTAGGCAGCGAATACGAGCAGTACTTC
d_call: .; clone_size: .; j_call: TRBJ2-2; v_call: TRBV20-1; cdr3_length: 13; cdr3_aa: CSAPEGLTGELFF; cdr3_nt: TGCAGTGCCCCGGAGGGCCTGACCGGGGAGCTGTTTTTT
d_call: .; clone_size: .; j_call: TRBJ1-4; v_call: TRBV30; cdr3_length: 14; cdr3_aa: CAWSVTATNEKLFF; cdr3_nt: TGTGCCTGGAGTGTAACTGCAACTAATGAAAAACTGTTTTTT
d_call: TRBD2; clone_size: few; j_call: TRBJ2-1; v_call: TRBV6-6; cdr3_length: 16; cdr3_aa: CASSPGGSGGGNEQFF; cdr3_nt: TGTGCCAGCAGTCCCGGGGGTAGCGGGGGGGGAAATGAGCAGTTCTTC
d_call: .; clone_size: .; j_call: TRBJ2-1; v_call: TRBV6-5; cdr3_length: 16; cdr3_aa: CASSYSGLVGYNEQFF; cdr3_nt: TGTGCCAGCAGTTACTCCGGGCTAGTGGGGTACAATGAGCAGTTCTTC
d_call: .; clone_size: .; j_call: TRBJ2-1; v_call: TRBV7-6; cdr3_length: 16; cdr3_aa: CASSFMLGSSYNEQFF; cdr3_nt: TGTGCCAGCAGCTTTATGTTGGGAAGCTCCTACAATGAGCAGTTCTTC
d_call: .; clone_size: few; j_call: TRBJ2-3; v_call: TRBV29-1; cdr3_length: 15; cdr3_aa: CRAIVFSGYTDTQYF; cdr3_nt: TGCAGGGCAATTGTGTTTAGCGGCTACACAGATACGCAGTATTTT
d_call: .; clone_size: .; j_call: TRBJ2-1; v_call: TRBV3-1; cdr3_length: 15; cdr3_aa: CASSQDRSLRNEQFF; cdr3_nt: TGTGCCAGCAGCCAAGATAGGAGTCTGAGAAATGAGCAGTTCTTC
d_call: .; clone_size: .; j_call: TRBJ2-3; v_call: TRBV7-9; cdr3_length: 14; cdr3_aa: CASSLETGWDTQYF; cdr3_nt: TGTGCCAGCAGCTTAGAAACAGGTTGGGATACGCAGTATTTT
d_call: .; clone_size: .; j_call: TRBJ1-2; v_call: TRBV2; cdr3_length: 14; cdr3_aa: CASSKQEANYGYTF; cdr3_nt: TGTGCCAGCAGCAAACAGGAAGCTAACTATGGCTACACCTTC
d_call: .; clone_size: few; j_call: TRBJ2-7; v_call: TRBV18; cdr3_length: 15; cdr3_aa: CASSPPERSGYEQYF; cdr3_nt: TGTGCCAGCTCACCACCGGAACGATCAGGCTACGAGCAGTACTTC
d_call: .; clone_size: few; j_call: TRBJ2-5; v_call: TRBV12-3/TRBV12-4; cdr3_length: 12; cdr3_aa: CASSHTEGTQYF; cdr3_nt: TGTGCCAGCAGCCATACGGAAGGTACCCAGTACTTC
d_call: .; clone_size: .; j_call: TRBJ1-6; v_call: TRBV19; cdr3_length: 14; cdr3_aa: CASRVQGQNSPLHF; cdr3_nt: TGTGCCAGTAGAGTTCAGGGACAAAATTCACCCCTCCACTTT
d_call: .; clone_size: few; j_call: TRBJ2-7; v_call: TRBV7-6; cdr3_length: 13; cdr3_aa: CASSSSGAGEQYF; cdr3_nt: TGTGCCAGCAGCTCTTCGGGGGCGGGGGAGCAGTACTTC
d_call: .; clone_size: .; j_call: TRBJ2-7; v_call: TRBV29-1; cdr3_length: 16; cdr3_aa: CSVGSPGRDGSYEQYF; cdr3_nt: TGCAGCGTTGGGTCCCCCGGCAGGGATGGTTCCTACGAGCAGTACTTC
d_call: .; clone_size: few; j_call: TRBJ2-5; v_call: TRBV6-9; cdr3_length: 13; cdr3_aa: CAGRDLGQETQYF; cdr3_nt: TGTGCCGGTCGAGACCTAGGACAAGAGACCCAGTACTTC
d_call: TRBD2; clone_size: .; j_call: TRBJ2-3; v_call: TRBV14; cdr3_length: 15; cdr3_aa: CASSQFLAGEYTQYF; cdr3_nt: TGTGCCAGCAGCCAGTTTCTAGCGGGAGAATATACGCAGTATTTT
d_call: TRBD2; clone_size: .; j_call: TRBJ2-1; v_call: TRBV3-1; cdr3_length: 18; cdr3_aa: CASSQRGTSGGNTRGQFF; cdr3_nt: TGTGCCAGCAGCCAACGAGGGACTAGCGGGGGAAACACAAGGGGGCAGTTCTTC
d_call: .; clone_size: few; j_call: TRBJ2-5; v_call: TRBV3-1; cdr3_length: 15; cdr3_aa: CASSQEGPGEETQYF; cdr3_nt: TGTGCCAGCAGCCAAGAAGGTCCGGGGGAAGAGACCCAGTACTTC
d_call: TRBD2; clone_size: once; j_call: TRBJ2-5; v_call: TRBV7-2; cdr3_length: 14; cdr3_aa: CASLAGGWQETQYF; cdr3_nt: TGTGCCAGCCTAGCGGGAGGGTGGCAAGAGACCCAGTACTTC
d_call: .; clone_size: .; j_call: TRBJ2-4; v_call: TRBV6-5; cdr3_length: 17; cdr3_aa: CASSYSSGVIAKNIQYF; cdr3_nt: TGTGCCAGCAGTTACTCGTCTGGGGTAATAGCCAAAAACATTCAGTACTTC
d_call: .; clone_size: many; j_call: TRBJ1-1; v_call: TRBV12-3/TRBV12-4; cdr3_length: 13; cdr3_aa: CASRHREATEAFF; cdr3_nt: TGTGCCAGCAGACACAGGGAGGCCACTGAAGCTTTCTTT
d_call: .; clone_size: .; j_call: TRBJ1-1; v_call: TRBV25-1; cdr3_length: 15; cdr3_aa: CASSDSPPTGTEAFF; cdr3_nt: TGTGCCAGCAGTGACTCCCCCCCGACAGGCACTGAAGCTTTCTTT
d_call: TRBD2; clone_size: .; j_call: TRBJ2-7; v_call: TRBV7-9; cdr3_length: 15; cdr3_aa: CASRTGTSGAYEQYF; cdr3_nt: TGTGCCAGCAGAACCGGGACTAGCGGGGCCTACGAGCAGTACTTC
d_call: TRBD2; clone_size: few; j_call: TRBJ2-1; v_call: TRBV20-1; cdr3_length: 13; cdr3_aa: CSASKLADNEQFF; cdr3_nt: TGCAGTGCTAGCAAGCTAGCGGACAATGAGCAGTTCTTC
d_call: TRBD1; clone_size: many; j_call: TRBJ2-7; v_call: TRBV20-1; cdr3_length: 15; cdr3_aa: CSAEPPGQRNYEQYF; cdr3_nt: TGCAGTGCTGAACCTCCGGGACAGCGAAACTACGAGCAGTACTTC
d_call: TRBD2; clone_size: many; j_call: TRBJ2-1; v_call: TRBV7-3; cdr3_length: 15; cdr3_aa: CASSSVLAGTNEQFF; cdr3_nt: TGTGCCAGCAGCTCCGTACTAGCGGGAACGAATGAGCAGTTCTTC
d_call: .; clone_size: few; j_call: TRBJ1-1; v_call: TRBV20-1; cdr3_length: 16; cdr3_aa: CSASRGSIIMNTEAFF; cdr3_nt: TGCAGTGCCTCCCGTGGGAGTATTATTATGAACACTGAAGCTTTCTTT
d_call: TRBD1; clone_size: .; j_call: TRBJ2-7; v_call: TRBV6-5; cdr3_length: 17; cdr3_aa: CASSYSPTGAGSYEQYF; cdr3_nt: TGTGCCAGCAGTTACTCACCAACAGGGGCCGGCTCCTACGAGCAGTACTTC
d_call: .; clone_size: .; j_call: TRBJ1-1; v_call: TRBV3-1; cdr3_length: 14; cdr3_aa: CASSQPTGVTEAFF; cdr3_nt: TGTGCCAGCAGCCAACCGACAGGAGTTACTGAAGCTTTCTTT
d_call: TRBD1; clone_size: .; j_call: TRBJ2-5; v_call: TRBV7-2; cdr3_length: 16; cdr3_aa: CASSPWGQGALSEQYF; cdr3_nt: TGTGCCAGCAGCCCTTGGGGACAGGGGGCCTTAAGTGAGCAGTACTTC
d_call: .; clone_size: few; j_call: TRBJ1-5; v_call: TRBV6-2/TRBV6-3; cdr3_length: 15; cdr3_aa: CASSYSQNPNQPQHF; cdr3_nt: TGTGCCAGCAGTTACTCACAGAACCCTAATCAGCCCCAGCATTTT
d_call: .; clone_size: once; j_call: TRBJ1-2; v_call: TRBV20-1; cdr3_length: 15; cdr3_aa: CSAHDKGRRNYGYTF; cdr3_nt: TGCAGTGCCCACGACAAAGGAAGGAGGAACTATGGCTACACCTTC
d_call: .; clone_size: .; j_call: TRBJ1-2; v_call: TRBV12-3/TRBV12-4; cdr3_length: 14; cdr3_aa: CASSPREGKYGYTF; cdr3_nt: TGTGCCAGCAGCCCCCGGGAGGGGAAGTATGGCTACACCTTC
d_call: TRBD1; clone_size: .; j_call: TRBJ2-7; v_call: TRBV20-1; cdr3_length: 15; cdr3_aa: CSARERRTGGFEQYF; cdr3_nt: TGCAGTGCTAGAGAGCGTCGGACAGGGGGCTTCGAGCAGTACTTC
d_call: TRBD1; clone_size: .; j_call: TRBJ2-7; v_call: TRBV28; cdr3_length: 14; cdr3_aa: CASSSPGQAHEQYF; cdr3_nt: TGTGCCAGCAGTTCACCGGGACAGGCCCACGAGCAGTACTTC
d_call: .; clone_size: .; j_call: TRBJ2-7; v_call: TRBV5-4; cdr3_length: 15; cdr3_aa: CASSSETRTGGEQYF; cdr3_nt: TGTGCCAGCAGTTCCGAGACTAGAACCGGGGGTGAGCAGTACTTC